The clone carrying this T cell receptor (beta chain) was seen a handful of times. Antigen: not known. Populations obtained by sorting all exceeded 95% purity. The data were taken from a study of beta chain features in type 1 diabetes. As for the study in general: Patients looked much like healthy donors when it came to age, gender and cell yields. Study-wide findings and caveats: All four CD4+ subsets from Type 1 diabetes patients carried moderately but significantly shorter TCRB CDR3s.

The length of the CDR3 is 14 residues. CDR1 MNHEY and CDR2 SVGAGI come from the germline V gene. V dropped 6 bases and J dropped 3 bases, with 11 bases sitting between them. Expressed TCRB transcripts were sequenced after all isolated RNA was converted to cDNA. Measured with immunoSEQ multiplex PCR; TCRdb has only the in-frame clones, and not every one. This sample has under 250,000 clones, with about a tenth found just once. The chain combines TRBV6-5 with TRBJ1-4; no reliable D call. The clonotype comes from a young man in good health. The sequenced material came from central memory CD4+ T cells from blood. CDR3 bases: TGTGCCAGCAGAGGTTCCGGGGCTAATGAAAAACTGTTTTTT. It is translated as CASRGSGANEKLFF.